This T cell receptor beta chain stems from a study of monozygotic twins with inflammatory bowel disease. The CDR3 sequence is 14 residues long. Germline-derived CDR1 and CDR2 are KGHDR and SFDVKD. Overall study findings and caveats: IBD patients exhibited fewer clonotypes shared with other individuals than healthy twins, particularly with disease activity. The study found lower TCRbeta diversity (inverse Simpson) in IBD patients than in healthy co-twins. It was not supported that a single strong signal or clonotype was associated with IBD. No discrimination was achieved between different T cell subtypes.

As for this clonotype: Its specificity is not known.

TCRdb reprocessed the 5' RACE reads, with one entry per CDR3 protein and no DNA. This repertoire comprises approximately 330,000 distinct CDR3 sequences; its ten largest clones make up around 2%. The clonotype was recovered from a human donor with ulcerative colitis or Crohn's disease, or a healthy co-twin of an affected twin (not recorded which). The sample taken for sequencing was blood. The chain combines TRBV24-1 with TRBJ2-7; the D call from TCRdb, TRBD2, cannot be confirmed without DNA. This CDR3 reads CATSDSGGNSQQYF.